This T cell receptor beta chain appears in the sequencing data of a study of blood T cell repertoires in COVID-19. The CDR3 covers 13 residues. Germline V gene sequence: CDR1 SGHNT, CDR2 YENEEA. Trimming took 2 bases from V and 8 from J, leaving 10 bases between them. Participants spanned ages 18 to 89 years and resided in around 25 US areas. Membership in each cohort depended on participant-reported clinical history. This clone was counted between two and nine times. The authors' processing: Quantification of nucleated cells was approximated via reference gene primer amplification. Some clones are missing from TCRdb's copy, which holds only in-frame ones; the method was immunoSEQ multiplex PCR. V, J and clone size reflect that table, while D and trimming were determined from the DNA. In the table there are over 250,000 clones, 75% to 90% of which are singletons.

V usage is TRBV11-3 and J usage is TRBJ2-1; D perhaps matches TRBD2 (6 bases). This sequence was found in a woman aged 18 to 35 who had recovered from COVID-19. Sequences were obtained from PBMCs or T cells enriched from blood (not recorded which). The CDR3 DNA is TGTGCCAGCAGCTTATCCTTAGCGGATGAGCAGTTCTTC. Translation gives CASSLSLADEQFF.